Sequencing of this T cell receptor (beta chain) was carried out in a study of blood T cell repertoires in COVID-19 (dated by TCRdb to 2020 to 2022). For the study in its entirety: The collaborator samples originated in the United States, Italy and Spain and spanned the acute and convalescent phases of COVID-19. The prospective study material was composed of cDNA or gDNA derived from T cells, B-cell-depleted T cells, or PBMCs. The repertoires were released in a freely available public database intended as a resource for research on the immune response to SARS-CoV-2. Sample metadata almost always included a de-identified subject ID, COVID-19 status, age in years and sex. Subjects who had been exposed to COVID-19, were actively infected with it, or had recovered from it provided the deeply sampled blood TCRbeta repertoires that made up the dataset. Where available, HLA class I and class II types were obtained from metadata supplied by the sample provider rather than from assay-based typing. The samples were drawn from two sources: the first 160 participants of the ongoing ImmuneRACE study, and 950 to 1,500 subjects contributed by 6 global collaborators.

A few counts support this clone. The specificity of this receptor is unknown. Nothing much larger sits one base from this clone, and base qualities are not available. Overall study outcomes, separate from this receptor: The amount of clinical and demographic metadata varied by source and participant and was provided uncurated.

The collaborating institutions used their own protocols to collect whole blood in K2EDTA tubes. Collaborator samples were shipped for TCRbeta analysis as frozen whole blood, isolated PBMCs, or DNA extracted from either sample type. TCRbeta CDR3 regions were amplified from genomic DNA by means of the immunoSEQ Assay, a bias-controlled multiplex PCR. The paper's processing steps were these. Within the assay, amplification of reference gene primers was used to estimate how many nucleated cells each sample contained. To quantify the absolute abundance of each unique TCRbeta CDR3 rearrangement, sequence reads were collapsed and filtered. For each sample, productive Simpson clonality was calculated by taking the square root of Simpson's diversity index across productive rearrangements. TCRdb mirrors the immuneACCESS table, restricted to in-frame sequences. Some clones are absent from its copies; in checked studies, under half trace to an unresolved V gene, and the reason for the others is unknown. That table gives V, J and clone size, and the DNA gave D and trimming. The sample contains under 75,000 clones, more than 60% of them found a single time. Together, the top ten hold around 5.1% of the sample.

The origin of this receptor is a woman aged 70-85 years with acute or convalescent COVID-19. The sequenced material came from peripheral blood.

The CDR3 has the sequence CSARGGMSEGYTF. DNA sequence: TGCAGCGCGAGGGGAGGGATGTCGGAAGGCTACACCTTC. This sequence uses TRBV29-1 and TRBJ1-2; possibly the D gene is TRBD1, per 5 matching bases. CDR1 and CDR2 were assigned from the germline V gene as SQVTM and ANQGSEA. Spanning cysteine to phenylalanine, the CDR3 consists of 13 amino acids. Here the CDR3 DNA is all that survives: 39 bases in frame from base 1. V was cut back by 7 bases and J by 8 bases, leaving a gap of 20 bases between them.